Sequencing of this T cell receptor (beta chain) was carried out in a study of circulating and synovial CD4+ cells in juvenile arthritis. The CDR3 covers 12 residues. The V gene's germline CDR1 is SNHLY and CDR2 FYNNEI. Trimming left V 4 bases short and J 4 bases short, with 6 bases between. The method was immunoSEQ multiplex PCR; TCRdb's version includes in-frame clones alone and lacks a portion of them. This sample has more than 2,500 clones, with more than 70% found just once. Sequenced sample: CD4+ T cells from synovial fluid. The TCR comes from a human donor with juvenile idiopathic arthritis. V is TRBV2 and J is TRBJ2-3, with D possibly being TRBD2 (5 bases). The CDR3 nucleotides are TGTGCCAGCAGTGCGGAGGCAGATACGCAGTATTTT. Protein product: CASSAEADTQYF.